This T cell receptor beta chain appears in the sequencing data of a study of human T cells and chemical hapten exposure. Study-level points and caveats: There was no change with DPC sensitization in TCRs above 1 in 1000 frequency.

This clonotype was seen ten or more times. The antigen remains undetermined. Time point specified: patch test 2, 6 weeks after DPC sensitization. Treatment given: therapeutic diphenylcyclopropenone sensitization with weekly scalp DPC. Germline CDR1 and CDR2: MGHDK and SYGVNS. The CDR3 is made up of 14 amino acids. Trimming pared 6 bases from V and 0 bases from J, leaving 10 bases between. TCRdb used MiXCR to reprocess the RACE reads, holding one entry per CDR3 protein. Here the sample spans 360,000 or so distinct CDR3 sequences, about 6% being singletons. The TCR was taken from a woman between 18 and 30 years old with alopecia areata. Some clones in this sample may be carry-over from other donors' samples. This chain uses TRBV25-1 with TRBJ2-3; D perhaps matches TRBD1 (6 bases). The starting material was whole blood, obtained in connection with sensitization to the hapten diphenylcyclopropenone (DPC). CDR3 in DNA: TGTGCCAGCAGAAACACAGGGAGCACAGATACGCAGTATTTT. Protein sequence: CASRNTGSTDTQYF.